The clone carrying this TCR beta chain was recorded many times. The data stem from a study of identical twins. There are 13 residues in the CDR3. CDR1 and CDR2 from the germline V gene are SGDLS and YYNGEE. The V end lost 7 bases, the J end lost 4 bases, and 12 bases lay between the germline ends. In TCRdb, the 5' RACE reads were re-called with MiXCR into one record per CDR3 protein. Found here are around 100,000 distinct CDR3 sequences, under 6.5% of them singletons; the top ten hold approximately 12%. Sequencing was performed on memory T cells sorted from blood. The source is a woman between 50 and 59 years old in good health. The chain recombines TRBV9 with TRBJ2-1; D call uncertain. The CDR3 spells CASQLDLYNEQFF. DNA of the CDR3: TGTGCCAGCCAGCTGGACCTTTACAATGAGCAGTTCTTC.